Following are 8 T cell receptor beta chains from one sample sequenced in a study of cytomegalovirus exposure and HLA in healthy donors. The study ran its PCR with 60 Vbeta and 13 Jbeta primers. Only in-frame clones appear in the TCRdb table, and some are missing; sequencing was by immunoSEQ multiplex PCR. In the table there are under 200,000 clones, about two thirds of which are singletons. The sequenced material came from PBMCs. These receptors were taken from a woman aged 18-29 years in good health and CMV-seropositive.

The chain has TRBV5-1 and TRBJ1-5, with unresolved D. The germline V gene encodes CDR1 SGHRS and CDR2 YFSETQ. V lost 4 bases and J lost 6, with 17 bases in between. This CDR3 has 15 residues. The CDR3 loop is CASSPDAGRSQPQHF. The CDR3 nucleotides are TGCGCCAGCAGCCCGGATGCGGGTCGGAGTCAGCCCCAGCATTTT.

The rearrangement uses TRBV5-1 and TRBJ1-1; D gene unclear. The CDR3 contains 14 residues. The V gene lost 1 base and the J gene lost 1 base, with 8 bases spanning the gap. Germline CDR1 is SGHRS and CDR2 is YFSETQ. The CDR3 reads CASSLTDPNTEAFF. The CDR3, as DNA: TGCGCCAGCAGCTTGACAGATCCGAACACTGAAGCTTTCTTT. Variable domain in full (rest from reference TRBV5-1 and TRBJ1-1): KAGVTQTPRYLIKTRGQQVTLSCSPISGHRSVSWYQQTPGQGLQFLFEYFSETQRNKGNFPGRFSGRQFSNSRSEMNVSTLELGDSALYLCASSLTDPNTEAFFGQGTRLTVV.

The CDR3 loop reads CASSFLPGTYEQYF. The CDR3 DNA reads as TGTGCCAGCAGTTTCCTTCCGGGAACCTACGAGCAGTACTTC. The chain is built from TRBV27 and TRBJ2-5; tentatively, D is TRBD2 (5 bases). The J call is uncertain, as TRBJ2-7 better fits the DNA end. The length of the CDR3 is 14 residues. Germline V CDR1 and CDR2: MNHEY, SMNVEV (reference sequence).

The V call is TRBV7-9, the J call TRBJ1-6; D is unclear. V was cut by 4 bases and J by 0 bases, with 4 bases left in between. The germline V gene encodes CDR1 SEHNR and CDR2 FQNEAQ (reference sequence). The CDR3 covers 14 residues. CDR3 DNA: TGTGCCAGCAGCTCGGGCTCCTATAATTCACCCCTCCACTTT. Translated, it gives CASSSGSYNSPLHF. Complete variable domain (other parts from reference TRBV7-9 and TRBJ1-6): DTGVSQNPRHKITKRGQNVTFRCDPISEHNRLYWYRQTLGQGPEFLTYFQNEAQLEKSRLLSDRFSAERPKGSFSTLEIQRTEQGDSAMYLCASSSGSYNSPLHFGNGTRLTVT.

This clone was seen a handful of times. The chain is built from TRBV5-1 and TRBJ1-2; perhaps TRBD1 as D (5 bases). V dropped 4 bases and J dropped 6 bases, with 16 bases sitting between them. The CDR3 contains 14 residues. Germline V gene sequence: CDR1 SGHRS, CDR2 YFSETQ. This chain's CDR3 is CASSEFQGVDGYTF. Written as DNA, the CDR3 is TGCGCCAGCAGCGAATTCCAAGGGGTAGATGGCTACACCTTC.

This clone showed up just a few times. The chain couples TRBV27 to TRBJ2-2; 8 bases match TRBD2. Germline CDR1 MNHEY, CDR2 SMNVEV (reference sequence). After removal of 5 bases from V and 9 bases from J, the junction contained 20 bases not matched to a gene. The CDR3 contains 18 residues. CDR3: CASSTPLVRRGERRELFF. DNA of the CDR3: TGTGCCAGCAGTACACCACTAGTTCGGCGGGGGGAAAGAAGGGAGCTGTTTTTT.

V usage is TRBV4-1 and J usage is TRBJ1-1, with TRBD1 identical over 9 bases. Germline V gives CDR1 MGHRA, CDR2 YSYEKL. The CDR3 extends over 16 amino acids. Trimming cost V 1 base and J 11 bases; bases outside gene matches: 14. CDR3 sequence: CASSQASGQGLLGAFF. In DNA, the CDR3 is TGCGCCAGCAGCCAAGCTTCTGGACAGGGGCTATTAGGGGCTTTCTTT.

This clone has a handful of counts. This chain links TRBV5-1 with TRBJ2-1, with 12 bases aligning to TRBD2. CDR1 and CDR2 from the germline V gene are SGHRS and YFSETQ. J gave up 6 bases and V 0 bases, and 4 bases lay outside the gene matches. CDR3 length: 16 residues. The CDR3 DNA sequence: TGCGCCAGCAGCTTGGGGACTAGCGGGGTGGTCAATGAGCAGTTCTTC. Translated, it gives CASSLGTSGVVNEQFF. The full variable domain, its missing parts supplied by reference TRBV5-1 and TRBJ2-1, is KAGVTQTPRYLIKTRGQQVTLSCSPISGHRSVSWYQQTPGQGLQFLFEYFSETQRNKGNFPGRFSGRQFSNSRSEMNVSTLELGDSALYLCASSLGTSGVVNEQFFGPGTRLTVL.